The 8 T cell receptor beta chains below were found in one sample sequenced in a study of blood T cell repertoires in COVID-19. The repertoire was sequenced with immunoSEQ multiplex PCR; TCRdb's copy has only in-frame clones and lacks some. The sample contains 250,000 to 300,000 clones, roughly 85% of which appear only once. Sequences were obtained from peripheral blood. These receptors were collected from a man in his sixties who had recovered from COVID-19.

The sample holds a few counts of this clone. The chain uses TRBV2 and TRBJ1-3, with D uncertain. This CDR3 region has 15 residues. Trimming pared 4 bases from V and 0 bases from J, leaving 10 bases between. The germline V gene has CDR1 SNHLY and CDR2 FYNNEI. The CDR3 nucleotides read TGTGCCAGCAGTGGGCAGGCGAGCTCTGGAAACACCATATATTTT. Translation gives CASSGQASSGNTIYF.

The chain carries TRBV3-1 (or the pseudogene TRBV3-2) and TRBJ2-3, with 16 bases aligning to TRBD2. Trimming removed 5 bases from V and 0 bases from J; junction bases left unmatched: 11. Germline CDR1 reads LGHDT; CDR2 reads YNNKEL (reference sequence). The CDR3 length is 20 residues. The DNA of the CDR3 is TGTGCCAGCAGCAGAGGGACTAGCGGGAGGGCCGGGGGTAGCACAGATACGCAGTATTTT. Its translation: CASSRGTSGRAGGSTDTQYF.

The V call is TRBV6-5, the J call TRBJ2-7; 7 bases line up with TRBD2. The V and J ends lost 5 bases and 3 bases, in that order; junction bases with no gene match: 4. Germline CDR1 is MNHEY and CDR2 is SVGAGI. CDR3 length equals 13 residues. CDR3 sequence: CASSRGDHYEQYF. Written as DNA, the CDR3 is TGTGCCAGCAGTCGGGGGGACCACTACGAGCAGTACTTC.

This clone was recorded once. The V and J genes are TRBV24-1 and TRBJ2-3; D may be TRBD1 (6 bases). The CDR3 totals 14 residues. V was clipped by 12 bases and J by 1 base, with 16 bases between them. Germline V gene lookup returns CDR1 KGHDR and CDR2 SFDVKD. CDR3 in amino acids: CAVLGARCTDTQYF. The CDR3 nucleotides read TGTGCCGTACTGGGGGCCCGTTGCACAGATACGCAGTATTTT.

V is TRBV5-1 and J is TRBJ1-1; TRBD1 might be the D (5 bases). The CDR3 is 13 residues long. From germline, CDR1 is SGHRS and CDR2 YFSETQ. V was cut by 5 bases and J by 4 bases, with 12 bases left in between. The CDR3 DNA follows: TGCGCCAGCAGGACCATGGGGGGCACTGAAGCTTTCTTT. This codes for CASRTMGGTEAFF. The variable domain in full, with the rest retrieved from reference TRBV5-1 and TRBJ1-1, is KAGVTQTPRYLIKTRGQQVTLSCSPISGHRSVSWYQQTPGQGLQFLFEYFSETQRNKGNFPGRFSGRQFSNSRSEMNVSTLELGDSALYLCASRTMGGTEAFFGQGTRLTVV.

Concerning this clone itself: This specimen includes other DNA sequences encoding the same CDR3. The chain joins TRBV11-3 to TRBJ2-1; D uncertain. Germline CDR1 and CDR2: SGHNT and YENEEA. The CDR3 spans 15 residues. V dropped 1 base and J dropped 0 bases, with 7 bases sitting between them. The CDR3 DNA follows: TGTGCCAGCAGCTTAGGGCGGAGCTCCTACAATGAGCAGTTCTTC. Translation gives CASSLGRSSYNEQFF.

The chain is built from TRBV3-1 (or the pseudogene TRBV3-2) and TRBJ1-1; tentative D call: TRBD1 (6 bases). The CDR3 runs to 15 residues. V lost 0 bases, J lost 8 bases, and 16 bases lay in between. The germline CDR1 and CDR2 sequences are LGHDT and YNNKEL (reference sequence). CDR3 region: CASSQDLSGRGEAFF. The CDR3 nucleotides are TGTGCCAGCAGCCAAGATTTGTCGGGCAGGGGCGAAGCTTTCTTT.

This sequence joins TRBV28 and TRBJ1-4, with 9 bases aligning to TRBD1. V shed 4 bases and J 8 bases; nucleotides not matched to a gene: 17. The CDR3 covers 18 residues. The germline V gene encodes CDR1 MDHEN and CDR2 SYDVKM. The CDR3 region is CASSSPSSGTGHREKLFF. The DNA for the CDR3 is TGTGCCAGCAGTTCGCCCAGTTCCGGGACAGGGCATCGGGAAAAACTGTTTTTT.